This T cell receptor (beta chain) is from a study of blood T cell repertoires in COVID-19. Enrolled during active infection, Seattle patients were then followed longitudinally. The CDR3 covers 14 residues. The J segment lost 4 bases and the V segment lost 4 bases, leaving 5 bases of the junction unmatched. The germline CDR1 and CDR2 sequences are SGHTA and FQGNSA. Authors' data handling: Scientists estimated how many nucleated cells there were by amplifying reference gene primers. This table comes from immunoSEQ multiplex PCR, and its TCRdb copy is limited to in-frame clones, with some not included. V and J calls and clone size come straight from that table; D and trimming were deduced from the DNA. This sample yields about 330,000 clones, of which around 90% are seen a single time; approximately 10% belongs to the top ten.

Source material: peripheral blood. The clonotype comes from a man in his thirties or forties with COVID-19, enrolled during active disease. The J gene is TRBJ1-2, the V gene TRBV7-2; 8 nucleotides match TRBD1. The CDR3 coding sequence is TGTGCCAGCAGCTGGACAGGGACTTTCTATGGCTACACCTTC. It codes for CASSWTGTFYGYTF.